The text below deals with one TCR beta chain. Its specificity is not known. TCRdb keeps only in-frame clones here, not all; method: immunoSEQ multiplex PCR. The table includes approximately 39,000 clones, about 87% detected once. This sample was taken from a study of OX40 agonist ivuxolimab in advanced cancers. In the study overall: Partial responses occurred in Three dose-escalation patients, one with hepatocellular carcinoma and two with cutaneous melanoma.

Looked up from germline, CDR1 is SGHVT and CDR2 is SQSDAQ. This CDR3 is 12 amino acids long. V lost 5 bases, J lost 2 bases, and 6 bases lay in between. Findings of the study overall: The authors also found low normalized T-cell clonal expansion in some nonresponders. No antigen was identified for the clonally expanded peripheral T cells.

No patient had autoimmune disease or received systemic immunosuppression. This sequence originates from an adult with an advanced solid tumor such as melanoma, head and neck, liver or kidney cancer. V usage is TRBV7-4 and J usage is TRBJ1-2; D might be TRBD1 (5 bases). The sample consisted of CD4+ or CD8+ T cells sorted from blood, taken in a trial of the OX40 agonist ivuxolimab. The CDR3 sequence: CASSRQNYGYTF. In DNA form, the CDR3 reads TGTGCCAGCAGCCGACAGAACTATGGCTACACCTTC.